One T cell receptor (beta chain) is described in this entry. Its cognate antigen is unknown. The data belong to a study of OX40 agonist ivuxolimab in advanced cancers. Study-wide background: Head and neck, renal cell, melanoma or hepatocellular carcinoma were the cancers that dose-escalation patients had. Averaging roughly 60 years in age, with a range of about 23 to 79, the cohort was about 83% male.

Trimming shortened V by 0 bases and J by 6 bases, and 12 bases separated the two germline ends. The CDR3 length is 14 residues. In germline, CDR1 is SGDLS, CDR2 YYNGEE. Notes on the study in general: Some nonresponders also had low normalized T-cell clonal expansion.

The assay was immunoSEQ multiplex PCR, and TCRdb's table has in-frame clones only and misses some. The table lists under 80,000 clones, more than 90% of them singletons. Blood sampling took place at baseline, cycle 4 day 1, and cycle 7 day 1. This receptor was taken from an adult with an advanced solid tumor such as melanoma, head and neck, liver or kidney cancer. The sample was CD4+ or CD8+ T cells sorted from blood, taken in a trial of the OX40 agonist ivuxolimab. V is TRBV9 and J is TRBJ1-1; weak D call: TRBD1 (5 bases). The CDR3 bases are TGTGCCAGCAGCGTAGCAGGGTCCGGTGCTGAAGCTTTCTTT. This codes for CASSVAGSGAEAFF. Complete variable domain (other parts from reference TRBV9 and TRBJ1-1): DSGVTQTPKHLITATGQRVTLRCSPRSGDLSVYWYQQSLDQGLQFLIQYYNGEERAKGNILERFSAQQFPDLHSELNLSSLELGDSALYFCASSVAGSGAEAFFGQGTRLTVV.